The 27 T cell receptor beta chains in this list originate from one sample, sequenced in a study of T cell repertoires in cytomegalovirus infection. In TCRdb, the reads were re-called with MiXCR into one record per CDR3 protein. This table has approximately 910,000 distinct CDR3 sequences, roughly 30% appearing once. These receptors have no known antigen. Specimen: cultured CD8+ T cells from PBMCs, collected from culture after CMV antigen stimulation. Receptors were obtained from a human donor in good health (CMV status not recorded). Some clones in this sample may be carry-over from other donors' samples.

This clonotype was seen a few times. The gene calls are TRBV5-1 and TRBJ2-1, with D unclear. The CDR3 is 14 amino acids. Germline V gene data show CDR1 as SGHRS and CDR2 as YFSETQ. Between the trimmed V and J ends, which lost 0 bases and 5 bases, there was a span of 9 bases. The CDR3: CASSLELGNNEQFF. CDR3 in DNA: TGCGCCAGCAGCTTGGAATTGGGAAACAATGAGCAGTTCTTC.

The chain is built from TRBV6-5 and TRBJ2-1; TRBD1 is a possible D gene (5 bases). The V gene lost 5 bases and the J gene lost 9 bases, with 26 bases spanning the gap. The CDR3 loop spans 17 amino acids. Germline loops: CDR1 MNHEY, CDR2 SVGAGI. The CDR3 DNA sequence: TGTGCCAGCAGTCAAAAGGGTGACAGTCCCCTTCGAGCTGAGCAGTTCTTC. Translating gives CASSQKGDSPLRAEQFF.

This clonotype was counted between two and nine times. This rearrangement joins TRBV7-9 to TRBJ1-1; D uncertain. V shed 11 bases and J shed 0 bases, with 13 bases lying between them. Germline CDR1 is SEHNR and CDR2 is FQNEAQ (reference sequence). This CDR3 has 13 amino acids. As DNA, the CDR3 is TGTGCCGACGGACGAATAATGAACACTGAAGCTTTCTTT. It is translated as CADGRIMNTEAFF.

In its sample, this clonotype was seen many times. V gene TRBV28 combines with J gene TRBJ2-1; no clear D. Trimming removed 5 bases at V and 0 bases at J, with 11 bases between. This CDR3 contains 15 residues. Per the germline V gene, CDR1 is MDHEN and CDR2 is SYDVKM. The CDR3 protein is CASSPEASSYNEQFF. Here the CDR3 DNA reads TGTGCCAGCAGTCCAGAGGCGAGCTCCTACAATGAGCAGTTCTTC.

The J gene is TRBJ2-1, the V gene TRBV28; D might be TRBD1 (6 bases). The germline V gene encodes CDR1 MDHEN and CDR2 SYDVKM. Trimming removed 8 bases from V and 9 bases from J, with 23 bases in between. The CDR3 totals 15 residues. The CDR3 region is CASSTGNYRNGEQFF. The CDR3 DNA reads as TGTGCCAGCTCCACAGGGAATTACCGGAATGGTGAGCAGTTCTTC. Looking up the rest from reference TRBV28 and TRBJ2-1 gives the full variable domain: DVKVTQSSRYLVKRTGEKVFLECVQDMDHENMFWYRQDPGLGLRLIYFSYDVKMKEKGDIPEGYSVSREKKERFSLILESASTNQTSMYLCASSTGNYRNGEQFFGPGTRLTVL.

This clonotype has more than one count but fewer than ten. The J gene is TRBJ1-1, the V gene TRBV19, with D hard to call. CDR1 LNHDA and CDR2 SQIVND come from the germline V gene (reference sequence). The CDR3 length is 13 residues. V dropped 2 bases and J dropped 3 bases, with 7 bases sitting between them. In DNA, the CDR3 is TGTGCCAGTAGTATAAGGGAGGACACTGAAGCTTTCTTT. This translates into CASSIREDTEAFF.

This clonotype appeared a few times. The CDR3 here is CASGDGTGATDTQYF. The CDR3 DNA is TGTGCTAGTGGTGATGGGACAGGGGCAACAGATACGCAGTATTTT. V gene TRBV12-5 combines with J gene TRBJ2-3; TRBD1 matches at 10 bases. Per germline, CDR1 LGHNT and CDR2 FRNRAP. This CDR3 spans 15 amino acids. The junction had 5 bases not matched to a gene; V was cut back by 5 bases and J by 3 bases.

This chain links TRBV14 with TRBJ2-3; the match to TRBD1 covers 7 bases. Germline V gene data show CDR1 as SGHDN and CDR2 as FVKESK. J was trimmed by 2 bases and V by 3 bases; bases with no gene match: 8. This CDR3 contains 16 residues. CDR3 protein: CASSHMTGYLTDTQYF. DNA of the CDR3: TGTGCCAGCAGCCACATGACAGGGTATCTCACAGATACGCAGTATTTT.

This sequence joins TRBV6-1 and TRBJ2-1; D is ambiguous. The germline V gene has CDR1 MNHNS and CDR2 SASEGT. Deletions cut 3 bases from V and 3 bases from J, with 18 bases between. This CDR3 has 17 amino acids. DNA for the CDR3: TGTGCCAGCAGTGATGGTAGGAGTAGGTGGGGCTACAATGAGCAGTTCTTC. It yields the protein CASSDGRSRWGYNEQFF.

This clonotype was counted ten times or more. The gene calls are TRBV6-2 or TRBV6-3 and TRBJ1-6; the D gene is possibly TRBD1 (6 bases). Germline assignment: CDR1 MNHEY and CDR2 SVGEGT. Deletions cut 6 bases from V and 5 bases from J, with 29 bases between. The CDR3 is 20 residues long. The chain's CDR3 is CASSYLLLGTTSIDNSPLHF. Here the CDR3 DNA reads TGTGCCAGCAGCTACCTCCTTCTAGGGACAACGTCGATCGATAATTCACCCCTCCACTTT.

Only a few counts were recorded for this clonotype. The J gene is TRBJ2-3, the V gene TRBV7-9; TRBD2 is a possible D gene (6 bases). Germline CDR1 and CDR2: SEHNR and FQNEAQ (reference sequence). The V and J ends lost 1 base and 0 bases respectively, with 11 bases between them. The CDR3 totals 16 residues. CDR3 nucleotides: TGTGCCAGCAGCTTAGGCCGTGGGGGGAGCACAGATACGCAGTATTTT. Translated: CASSLGRGGSTDTQYF.

This clonotype was observed a handful of times. V gene TRBV6-6 combines with J gene TRBJ1-1; 8 nucleotides line up with TRBD1. V lost 5 bases, J lost 0 bases, and 11 bases stayed unmatched. CDR3 length: 17 residues. The germline V gene has CDR1 MNHNY and CDR2 SVGAGI (reference sequence). The DNA of the CDR3 is TGTGCCAGCAGTATCTCCCGGGACAGGCGTATGAACACTGAAGCTTTCTTT. This translates into CASSISRDRRMNTEAFF.

This clonotype was seen only a few times. The chain uses TRBV27 and TRBJ2-7, with unresolved D. The CDR3 totals 14 residues. Trimming pared 3 bases from V and 0 bases from J, leaving 9 bases between. Germline CDR1 MNHEY, CDR2 SMNVEV (reference sequence). DNA of the CDR3: TGTGCCAGCAGTTTCTCTGAGTCCTCCTACGAGCAGTACTTC. This sequence encodes CASSFSESSYEQYF.

This clonotype was seen at least ten times. The genes are TRBV7-8 and TRBJ2-1; the D gene is possibly TRBD1 (6 bases). This CDR3 region has 16 residues. Germline CDR1 reads SGHVS; CDR2 reads FQNEAQ. Trimming removed 5 bases at V and 5 bases at J, with 19 bases between. The CDR3, as DNA: TGTGCCAGCAGCCTAGATTCGCGGAGACAGGACAATGAGCAGTTCTTC. Translating gives CASSLDSRRQDNEQFF. Complete variable domain (other parts from reference TRBV7-8 and TRBJ2-1): GAGVSQSPRYKVAKRGQDVALRCDPISGHVSLFWYQQALGQGPEFLTYFQNEAQLDKSGLPSDRFFAERPEGSVSTLKIQRTQQEDSAVYLCASSLDSRRQDNEQFFGPGTRLTVL.

The rearrangement links TRBV7-9 to TRBJ2-1; TRBD2 agrees at 10 bases. The J call is uncertain, as TRBJ2-7 better fits the DNA end. The CDR3 consists of 17 residues. Germline CDR1 reads SEHNR; CDR2 reads FQNEAQ (reference sequence). The CDR3 is CASSWPRSGGVFQEQYF. In nucleotides, the CDR3 is TGTGCCAGCAGCTGGCCTAGGAGCGGGGGGGTTTTCCAGGAGCAGTACTTC.

In its sample, this clonotype was seen many times. A read error may account for a junction end that differs from germline. V is TRBV5-1 and J is TRBJ1-1, with 7 bases matching TRBD1. This CDR3 has 14 residues. Germline-derived CDR1 and CDR2 are SGHRS and YFSETQ. CDR3 amino acids: CASSLGDSNTEAFF. The CDR3 bases are TGTGCCAGCAGCTTAGGGGACAGCAACACTGAAGCTTTCTTT.

At least ten counts were recorded for this clonotype. The chain recombines TRBV7-2 with TRBJ2-1; 7 bases agree with TRBD2. V lost 5 bases and J lost 9; bases outside the gene matches: 10. The CDR3 runs to 14 residues. CDR1 and CDR2 (germline): SGHTA, FQGNSA. CDR3 sequence (DNA): TGTGCCAGCAGCAGGGACTACCCCGCCTCTGAGCAGTTCTTC. It codes for CASSRDYPASEQFF. The whole variable domain, remainder taken from reference TRBV7-2 and TRBJ2-1, is GAGVSQSPSNKVTEKGKDVELRCDPISGHTALYWYRQSLGQGLEFLIYFQGNSAPDKSGLPSDRFSAERTGGSVSTLTIQRTQQEDSAVYLCASSRDYPASEQFFGPGTRLTVL.

The chain joins TRBV10-3 to TRBJ1-2; a possible D gene is TRBD1 (6 bases). V gave up 7 bases and J gave up 4 bases, with 19 bases separating them. The CDR3 loop spans 15 amino acids. Looked up from germline, CDR1 is ENHRY and CDR2 is SYGVKD. CDR3 residues: CAITPGGGAFYGYTF. The CDR3 nucleotides are TGTGCCATCACCCCTGGGGGGGGCGCCTTCTATGGCTACACCTTC.

This clonotype has only a few counts. This chain joins TRBV12-3 or TRBV12-4 and TRBJ2-7; 7 bases fit TRBD1. The V segment lost 5 bases and the J segment 6 bases; nucleotides outside the gene matches: 7. The CDR3 is 13 residues long. Here the CDR3 DNA reads TGTGCCAGCAGTCCCGCCGGGACAGCCGAGCAGTACTTC. Translating gives CASSPAGTAEQYF.

The V and J genes are TRBV15 and TRBJ2-1, with 9 bases aligning to TRBD1. The V gene's germline CDR1 is LNHNV and CDR2 YYDKDF (reference sequence). Germline trimming cut 7 bases from V and 8 bases from J; bases unmatched to any gene: 9. This CDR3 spans 14 amino acids. The CDR3 DNA is TGTGCCACCACCCCACGGACAGGGGCCCATGAGCAGTTCTTC. Protein sequence: CATTPRTGAHEQFF.

The chain carries TRBV24-1 and TRBJ2-2; D not certain. The CDR3 runs to 15 residues. Between the trimmed V and J ends, which lost 2 bases and 0 bases, there was a span of 6 bases. Germline V CDR1 and CDR2: KGHDR, SFDVKD. The CDR3 spells CATSDWDSNTGELFF. The CDR3 bases are TGTGCCACCAGTGATTGGGATTCGAACACCGGGGAGCTGTTTTTT.

The rearrangement joins TRBV20-1 to TRBJ2-5, with a tentative D call TRBD1 (6 bases). V was cut by 0 bases and J by 2 bases, with 19 bases left in between. This CDR3 has 17 residues. In germline, CDR1 is DFQATT, CDR2 SNEGSKA (reference sequence). The CDR3 sequence: CSARELMPRGRQETQYF. DNA of the CDR3: TGCAGTGCTAGAGAATTGATGCCCAGGGGCAGACAAGAGACCCAGTACTTC.

This clonotype was seen a handful of times. The chain is built from TRBV12-3 or TRBV12-4 and TRBJ2-7; TRBD1 might be the D (6 bases). The CDR3 covers 14 residues. Deletions cut 4 bases from V and 4 bases from J, with 14 bases between. The CDR3 reads CASSSPGQVYEQYF. CDR3 nucleotides: TGTGCCAGCAGTTCCCCGGGACAAGTATACGAGCAGTACTTC.

This clonotype was counted many times. The chain employs TRBV6-1 and TRBJ2-1, with 7 nucleotides matching TRBD2. The germline CDR1 and CDR2 sequences are MNHNS and SASEGT. The CDR3 has 16 residues. V trimming: 4 bases; J trimming: 4 bases; junction bases outside the gene matches: 10. The CDR3 nucleotides read TGTGCCAGCAGTGTCGCGGGGGATGCGGCGTACAATGAGCAGTTCTTC. This codes for CASSVAGDAAYNEQFF.

This clonotype has more than one count but fewer than ten. For the CDR3, the DNA is TGTGCCATCCGGACAGTTAACTATGGCTACACCTTC. This gives the protein CAIRTVNYGYTF. The chain carries TRBV10-3 and TRBJ1-2; D possibly corresponds to TRBD1 (6 bases). The CDR3 is 12 residues long. V was pared by 8 bases and J by 1 base, with 8 bases between. Germline CDR1 ENHRY, CDR2 SYGVKD.

There are a few counts of this clonotype. The rearrangement uses TRBV15 and TRBJ1-5; 8 nucleotides match TRBD1. The length of the CDR3 is 15 residues. Per the germline V gene, CDR1 is LNHNV and CDR2 is YYDKDF (reference sequence). J gave up 2 bases and V 5 bases, and 5 bases lay outside the gene matches. The CDR3 bases are TGTGCCACCAGCGTCGACAGGGGTGGCAATCAGCCCCAGCATTTT. Its protein is CATSVDRGGNQPQHF.

This sequence joins TRBV2 and TRBJ2-3, with D maybe TRBD2 (6 bases). CDR1 is SNHLY and CDR2 is FYNNEI in the germline V gene. This CDR3 is 15 amino acids long. V was trimmed by 6 bases and J by 2 bases, leaving 15 bases between them. CDR3 sequence reads: CASRLAGLYTDTQYF. In DNA form, the CDR3 reads TGTGCCAGCAGACTAGCCGGCCTTTACACAGATACGCAGTATTTT. The complete variable domain, with remaining parts taken from reference TRBV2 and TRBJ2-3, reads EPEVTQTPSHQVTQMGQEVILRCVPISNHLYFYWYRQILGQKVEFLVSFYNNEISEKSEIFDDQFSVERPDGSNFTLKIRSTKLEDSAMYFCASRLAGLYTDTQYFGPGTRLTVL.